A selection of T cell receptor beta chains follows, all from one sample in a study of T-cell reconstitution after alpha-beta-depleted transplantation in children. MiXCR was run by TCRdb on the PCR reads, yielding one entry per CDR3 protein. The sample consists of 530,000 or so distinct CDR3 sequences, 25% to 30% of them appearing once. The starting material was PBMCs, obtained before TCRalphabeta/CD19-depleted stem cell transplant. The receptors come from a boy in the first two years of life with Wiskott-Aldrich syndrome, due to receive a stem cell transplant. CDR3s include the opening cysteine and the closing phenylalanine or tryptophan. Fields, in order: J gene, V gene, CDR3 length, clone size, D gene, CDR3 DNA, CDR3 protein. A D gene is named only where the DNA matches it firmly. Rows may omit the clone size; those that give it use once, few, many or a size class.

J gene: TRBJ1-2
V gene: TRBV20-1
CDR3 length: 19
clone size: .
D gene: .
CDR3 DNA: TGCAGTGCTAGAGATAGGACGAACCGGGCAAATCACGACGGCTATGGCTACACCTTC
CDR3 protein: CSARDRTNRANHDGYGYTF

J gene: TRBJ2-7
V gene: TRBV29-1
CDR3 length: 14
clone size: .
D gene: TRBD1
CDR3 DNA: TGCAGCGTCACTGACAGGGGGATAAACTACGAGCAGTACTTC
CDR3 protein: CSVTDRGINYEQYF

J gene: TRBJ2-1
V gene: TRBV12-3/TRBV12-4
CDR3 length: 14
clone size: few
D gene: TRBD2
CDR3 DNA: TGTGCCAGCAGTAGGACTAGCTCCGTCAATGAGCAGTTCTTC
CDR3 protein: CASSRTSSVNEQFF

J gene: TRBJ2-5
V gene: TRBV11-2
CDR3 length: 12
clone size: few
D gene: .
CDR3 DNA: TGTGCCAGCAGCCAAGTCGGCCAGACCCAGTACTTC
CDR3 protein: CASSQVGQTQYF

J gene: TRBJ2-7
V gene: TRBV5-1
CDR3 length: 18
clone size: few
D gene: .
CDR3 DNA: TGCGCCAGCAGCTTGGCCTCCAGACGAGGGGCCCAATCCTACGAGCAGTACTTC
CDR3 protein: CASSLASRRGAQSYEQYF

J gene: TRBJ2-1
V gene: TRBV27
CDR3 length: 16
clone size: .
D gene: .
CDR3 DNA: TGTGCCAGCAGTTTATCGCGGGAAGGGTTAAGCGATGAGCAGTTCTTC
CDR3 protein: CASSLSREGLSDEQFF

J gene: TRBJ1-1
V gene: TRBV5-1
CDR3 length: 14
clone size: few
D gene: .
CDR3 DNA: TGCGCCAGCAGCTCGGGGGCACTGAACACTGAAGCTTTCTTT
CDR3 protein: CASSSGALNTEAFF

J gene: TRBJ1-5
V gene: TRBV12-3/TRBV12-4
CDR3 length: 16
clone size: .
D gene: TRBD1
CDR3 DNA: TGTGCCAGCAGCCAGCTTAGAACAGGGGGTGTACAGCCCCAGCATTTT
CDR3 protein: CASSQLRTGGVQPQHF

J gene: TRBJ2-1
V gene: TRBV28
CDR3 length: 14
clone size: .
D gene: .
CDR3 DNA: TGTGCCGGGGCTAGACAACCCTCCTACAATGAGCAGTTCTTC
CDR3 protein: CAGARQPSYNEQFF

J gene: TRBJ2-3
V gene: TRBV12-3/TRBV12-4
CDR3 length: 12
clone size: once
D gene: .
CDR3 DNA: TGTGCCAGCAGTGCCACTACAGATACGCAGTATTTT
CDR3 protein: CASSATTDTQYF

J gene: TRBJ1-6
V gene: TRBV27
CDR3 length: 14
clone size: .
D gene: .
CDR3 DNA: TGTGCCAGCACCCGGAGGGTTGGCGGTTCACCCCTCCACTTT
CDR3 protein: CASTRRVGGSPLHF

J gene: TRBJ1-6
V gene: TRBV20-1
CDR3 length: 14
clone size: .
D gene: .
CDR3 DNA: TGCAGTGCTAGAGCGCCAGGAGAAAATTCACCCCTCCACTTT
CDR3 protein: CSARAPGENSPLHF

J gene: TRBJ1-3
V gene: TRBV20-1
CDR3 length: 14
clone size: .
D gene: .
CDR3 DNA: TGCAGTGCTAGAGTCTCACTCTCCGGAAACACCATATATTTT
CDR3 protein: CSARVSLSGNTIYF

J gene: TRBJ2-1
V gene: TRBV7-3
CDR3 length: 13
clone size: .
D gene: TRBD2
CDR3 DNA: TGTGCCAGCAGCAATTTCGGGAGGGATGAGCAGTTCTTC
CDR3 protein: CASSNFGRDEQFF

J gene: TRBJ2-1
V gene: TRBV5-1
CDR3 length: 15
clone size: few
D gene: .
CDR3 DNA: TGCGCCAGCGCCCGTCCGGGGCTTGCCTACAATGAGCAGTTCTTC
CDR3 protein: CASARPGLAYNEQFF

J gene: TRBJ2-1
V gene: TRBV5-1
CDR3 length: 14
clone size: .
D gene: TRBD2
CDR3 DNA: TGCGCCAGCAAGTTACTAGCGGACTACAATGAGCAGTTCTTC
CDR3 protein: CASKLLADYNEQFF

J gene: TRBJ2-7
V gene: TRBV6-5
CDR3 length: 15
clone size: .
D gene: TRBD2
CDR3 DNA: TGTGCCAGCAGCTTAGATGGGACTAGCGGGAGCGCGCAGTACTTC
CDR3 protein: CASSLDGTSGSAQYF

J gene: TRBJ2-7
V gene: TRBV7-2
CDR3 length: 15
clone size: few
D gene: TRBD2
CDR3 DNA: TGTGCCAGCAGCCCAATCCAGCGGGAGATCTACGAGCAGTACTTC
CDR3 protein: CASSPIQREIYEQYF

J gene: TRBJ2-1
V gene: TRBV5-1
CDR3 length: 16
clone size: few
D gene: TRBD2
CDR3 DNA: TGCGCCAGCAGCTTGGAACTAGCGGGTTCCTACAATGAGCAGTTCTTC
CDR3 protein: CASSLELAGSYNEQFF

J gene: TRBJ2-1
V gene: TRBV24-1
CDR3 length: 11
clone size: .
D gene: .
CDR3 DNA: TGTGCCACCAGTGATTTTAGTGAGCAGTTCTTC
CDR3 protein: CATSDFSEQFF

J gene: TRBJ2-1
V gene: TRBV5-1
CDR3 length: 15
clone size: .
D gene: .
CDR3 DNA: TGCGCCAGCAGCTGGGGGCTCAGCTCCTACAATGAGCAGTTCTTC
CDR3 protein: CASSWGLSSYNEQFF

J gene: TRBJ1-6
V gene: TRBV3-1
CDR3 length: 12
clone size: .
D gene: .
CDR3 DNA: TGTGCCAGCAGCTATTCAGGGGTCCCCCTCCACTTT
CDR3 protein: CASSYSGVPLHF

J gene: TRBJ2-1
V gene: TRBV24-1
CDR3 length: 12
clone size: .
D gene: .
CDR3 DNA: TGTGCCACCAGTGACGCATACAATGAGCAGTTCTTC
CDR3 protein: CATSDAYNEQFF

J gene: TRBJ1-2
V gene: TRBV25-1
CDR3 length: 14
clone size: .
D gene: .
CDR3 DNA: TGTGCCAGCAGTGAATCCGTCCATAACTATGGCTACACCTTC
CDR3 protein: CASSESVHNYGYTF

J gene: TRBJ1-5
V gene: TRBV20-1
CDR3 length: 14
clone size: .
D gene: .
CDR3 DNA: TGCAGTGCTATCGGAGGACGGAGCAATCAGCCCCAGCATTTT
CDR3 protein: CSAIGGRSNQPQHF

J gene: TRBJ2-7
V gene: TRBV12-3/TRBV12-4
CDR3 length: 15
clone size: .
D gene: .
CDR3 DNA: TGTGCCAGCAAGTTGGGAGGAGGGACGTTCTACGAGCAGTACTTC
CDR3 protein: CASKLGGGTFYEQYF

J gene: TRBJ1-1
V gene: TRBV12-3/TRBV12-4
CDR3 length: 14
clone size: .
D gene: .
CDR3 DNA: TGTGCCAGCAGAAGGAGGGAGGAGTACACTGAAGCTTTCTTT
CDR3 protein: CASRRREEYTEAFF

J gene: TRBJ2-1
V gene: TRBV2
CDR3 length: 15
clone size: few
D gene: TRBD2
CDR3 DNA: TGTGCCAGCAGTCGACTAGCTGCGAGCTACAATGAGCAGTTCTTC
CDR3 protein: CASSRLAASYNEQFF

J gene: TRBJ2-3
V gene: TRBV20-1
CDR3 length: 15
clone size: once
D gene: TRBD2
CDR3 DNA: TGCAGTGCGTGGACTAGCGGGGCGAACACAGATACGCAGTATTTT
CDR3 protein: CSAWTSGANTDTQYF

J gene: TRBJ2-7
V gene: TRBV20-1
CDR3 length: 15
clone size: few
D gene: TRBD1
CDR3 DNA: TGCAGTGCTAGAGCCCCGACAGGGGGCGATTACGAGCAGTACTTC
CDR3 protein: CSARAPTGGDYEQYF

J gene: TRBJ1-2
V gene: TRBV7-2
CDR3 length: 12
clone size: few
D gene: TRBD1
CDR3 DNA: TGTGCCAGCAAAAACAGGGGGAGCGGCTACACCTTC
CDR3 protein: CASKNRGSGYTF

J gene: TRBJ2-5
V gene: TRBV6-5
CDR3 length: 12
clone size: .
D gene: .
CDR3 DNA: TGTGCCAGCAGGACCCTCGTGGGGACCCAGTACTTC
CDR3 protein: CASRTLVGTQYF

J gene: TRBJ1-3
V gene: TRBV7-9
CDR3 length: 16
clone size: .
D gene: .
CDR3 DNA: TGTGCCAGCAGCAACCGGGACTCAAGCTCTGGAAACACCATATATTTT
CDR3 protein: CASSNRDSSSGNTIYF

J gene: TRBJ1-2
V gene: TRBV7-9
CDR3 length: 13
clone size: .
D gene: .
CDR3 DNA: TGTGCCAGCAGGAGCACAGGAACCTATGGCTACACCTTC
CDR3 protein: CASRSTGTYGYTF

J gene: TRBJ2-6
V gene: TRBV5-1
CDR3 length: 18
clone size: few
D gene: .
CDR3 DNA: TGCGCCAGCAGCTTGGCTCCCCCTTCCTCCTCTGGGGCCAACGTCCTGACTTTC
CDR3 protein: CASSLAPPSSSGANVLTF

J gene: TRBJ2-1
V gene: TRBV24-1
CDR3 length: 12
clone size: .
D gene: .
CDR3 DNA: TGTGCCACCAGTGACGGGAATAATGAGCAGTTCTTC
CDR3 protein: CATSDGNNEQFF

J gene: TRBJ2-7
V gene: TRBV5-1
CDR3 length: 15
clone size: few
D gene: TRBD2
CDR3 DNA: TGCGCCAGCAGCGCCACCCCACTAGCGATCCACGAGCAGTACTTC
CDR3 protein: CASSATPLAIHEQYF

J gene: TRBJ2-5
V gene: TRBV5-1
CDR3 length: 13
clone size: few
D gene: .
CDR3 DNA: TGCGCCAGCAGCATCGGGACGGGGGAGACCCAGTACTTC
CDR3 protein: CASSIGTGETQYF

J gene: TRBJ2-7
V gene: TRBV12-5
CDR3 length: 17
clone size: .
D gene: TRBD1
CDR3 DNA: TGTGCTAGTGGTTTGGTTACTCCGGGACAGGGTTTGTACGAGCAGTACTTC
CDR3 protein: CASGLVTPGQGLYEQYF

J gene: TRBJ2-7
V gene: TRBV6-4
CDR3 length: 16
clone size: .
D gene: .
CDR3 DNA: TGTGCCAGCAGTGGGCGGGCGACGATCCCCTCCTACGAGCAGTACTTC
CDR3 protein: CASSGRATIPSYEQYF

J gene: TRBJ2-1
V gene: TRBV4-1
CDR3 length: 17
clone size: .
D gene: TRBD2
CDR3 DNA: TGCGCCAGCAGCCAAGATTCTACTAGCGGAGTCTACAATGAGCAGTTCTTC
CDR3 protein: CASSQDSTSGVYNEQFF

J gene: TRBJ2-1
V gene: TRBV20-1
CDR3 length: 17
clone size: few
D gene: TRBD2
CDR3 DNA: TGCAGTGCTAGAGGTAGCGGGAGGGCCTCTTACTACAATGAGCAGTTCTTC
CDR3 protein: CSARGSGRASYYNEQFF

J gene: TRBJ2-7
V gene: TRBV12-3/TRBV12-4
CDR3 length: 15
clone size: few
D gene: TRBD2
CDR3 DNA: TGTGCCAGCAGTTTAAATGGACTAGCGGGAGCCGAGCAGTACTTC
CDR3 protein: CASSLNGLAGAEQYF

J gene: TRBJ2-7
V gene: TRBV20-1
CDR3 length: 14
clone size: .
D gene: TRBD2
CDR3 DNA: TGCAGTGCCCCAGGACTAGCGGGAACCTACGAGCAGTACTTC
CDR3 protein: CSAPGLAGTYEQYF

J gene: TRBJ2-1
V gene: TRBV12-3/TRBV12-4
CDR3 length: 12
clone size: .
D gene: .
CDR3 DNA: TGTGCCAGCAGTTTAGTCGGGGGTAGGCAGTTCTTC
CDR3 protein: CASSLVGGRQFF

J gene: TRBJ2-7
V gene: TRBV9
CDR3 length: 14
clone size: few
D gene: .
CDR3 DNA: TGTGCCAGCAGCGTAATAGACGGCTCCTACGAGCAGTACTTC
CDR3 protein: CASSVIDGSYEQYF

J gene: TRBJ2-1
V gene: TRBV24-1
CDR3 length: 14
clone size: few
D gene: .
CDR3 DNA: TGTGCCACCAGTGATTTTCTGGCCAGAAGAAGGCTGTTCTTC
CDR3 protein: CATSDFLARRRLFF

J gene: TRBJ2-2
V gene: TRBV24-1
CDR3 length: 16
clone size: few
D gene: .
CDR3 DNA: TGTGCCACCAGTGATTTTGGAGGGAGCGGCCCCGGGGAGCTGTTTTTT
CDR3 protein: CATSDFGGSGPGELFF

J gene: TRBJ2-2
V gene: TRBV5-4
CDR3 length: 16
clone size: .
D gene: TRBD2
CDR3 DNA: TGTGCCAGCAGCTTGGTAGCGGGAGATGACACCGGGGAGCTGTTTTTT
CDR3 protein: CASSLVAGDDTGELFF

J gene: TRBJ2-3
V gene: TRBV28
CDR3 length: 17
clone size: .
D gene: TRBD2
CDR3 DNA: TGTGCCAGCAGTCCACTGGCTCCCGCCATGGGGGGGGATACGCAGTATTTT
CDR3 protein: CASSPLAPAMGGDTQYF

J gene: TRBJ1-3
V gene: TRBV4-1
CDR3 length: 16
clone size: few
D gene: .
CDR3 DNA: TGCGCCAGCAGCCAAAATTTTTTAGGTCTTGGAAACACCATATATTTT
CDR3 protein: CASSQNFLGLGNTIYF

J gene: TRBJ2-7
V gene: TRBV7-9
CDR3 length: 14
clone size: .
D gene: .
CDR3 DNA: TGTGCCAGCAGCCTCGGCAGGGATTGGAGTGAGCAGTACTTC
CDR3 protein: CASSLGRDWSEQYF

J gene: TRBJ2-1
V gene: TRBV20-1
CDR3 length: 12
clone size: .
D gene: .
CDR3 DNA: TGCAGTGCTAGAGCTATTTACAATGAGCAGTTCTTC
CDR3 protein: CSARAIYNEQFF

J gene: TRBJ2-4
V gene: TRBV5-1
CDR3 length: 13
clone size: .
D gene: .
CDR3 DNA: TGCGCCAGCAGCTTGGACAGCACCAACATTCAGTACTTC
CDR3 protein: CASSLDSTNIQYF

J gene: TRBJ2-1
V gene: TRBV24-1
CDR3 length: 16
clone size: .
D gene: TRBD2
CDR3 DNA: TGTGCCACCAGTGATCCAGCGGGAGGTACCTACAATGAGCAGTTCTTC
CDR3 protein: CATSDPAGGTYNEQFF

J gene: TRBJ1-3
V gene: TRBV9
CDR3 length: 13
clone size: .
D gene: .
CDR3 DNA: TGTGCCAGCAGCCCCCGCACCCGAAACACCATATATTTT
CDR3 protein: CASSPRTRNTIYF

J gene: TRBJ2-7
V gene: TRBV27
CDR3 length: 14
clone size: few
D gene: .
CDR3 DNA: TGTGCCAGCAGTTTTGTCTACCCCTTAGGTGAGCAGTACTTC
CDR3 protein: CASSFVYPLGEQYF

J gene: TRBJ1-5
V gene: TRBV12-3/TRBV12-4
CDR3 length: 14
clone size: .
D gene: TRBD1
CDR3 DNA: TGTGCCACACGGGGACAGGGGAGCAATCAGCCCCAGCATTTT
CDR3 protein: CATRGQGSNQPQHF

J gene: TRBJ2-7
V gene: TRBV27
CDR3 length: 12
clone size: .
D gene: TRBD2
CDR3 DNA: TGTGCCAGCAGTCAGAGAGCGGGAGAGCAGTACTTC
CDR3 protein: CASSQRAGEQYF